The 2 T cell receptor beta chains below all came from one sample that was sequenced in a study of blood T cell repertoires in COVID-19. The method was immunoSEQ multiplex PCR; TCRdb's version includes in-frame clones alone and lacks a portion of them. Here the sample spans over 300,000 clones, roughly 86% being singletons. Sequenced sample: peripheral blood. These receptors were obtained from a woman aged 45-65 years with acute or convalescent COVID-19.

The chain links TRBV10-2 to TRBJ2-1; 15 bases map to TRBD2. Germline trimming cut 8 bases from V and 8 bases from J; bases unmatched to any gene: 22. CDR1 and CDR2 (germline): WSHSY, SAAADI. The CDR3 covers 20 residues. CDR3 nucleotide sequence: TGCGCCAGCGTTGGGACAGGGACAGGACTAGCGGGAGGGGTTATGGATGAGCAGTTCTTC. Protein: CASVGTGTGLAGGVMDEQFF.

This chain joins TRBV12-3 or TRBV12-4 and TRBJ1-3; D uncertain. The CDR3 has 13 amino acids. V was clipped by 5 bases and J by 3 bases, with 8 bases between them. The DNA for the CDR3 is TGTGCCAGCAGTCGGCACAGTGGAAACACCATATATTTT. Amino acids: CASSRHSGNTIYF.